This TCR beta chain was sequenced during a study of cytotoxic CD8 clonotypes in ibrutinib-treated CLL. Study background: Productive templates per sample averaged 255,043; productive rearrangements, more than 75,000. Broader study findings: In comparison with age-matched healthy donors, baseline clonality was higher and tracked circulating CD8+ T-cell counts.

Comments on this clone: Its antigen is not identified.

The CDR3 covers 14 residues. V dropped 10 bases and J dropped 2; count of bases not matched to a gene: 5. From germline, CDR1 is LNHDA and CDR2 SQIVND (reference sequence). The repertoire was sequenced with immunoSEQ multiplex PCR; TCRdb's copy has only in-frame clones and lacks some. The sample holds around 140,000 clones, 60% to 80% seen once. Here the sequenced sample was PBMCs, taken after 12 months of ibrutinib treatment. This TCR derives from a human donor with chronic lymphocytic leukemia. The J gene is TRBJ2-3, the V gene TRBV19, with 11 bases lining up with TRBD2. Here the CDR3 DNA reads TGTGCCACCGGACTAGCGGGCCTCACAGATACGCAGTATTTT. Residues: CATGLAGLTDTQYF.